Below, 23 T cell receptor beta chains from the same sample are listed, as sequenced in a study of blood T cell repertoires in COVID-19. Assay: immunoSEQ multiplex PCR; the TCRdb copy retains only in-frame clones and omits some. The sample has roughly 85,000 clones; around four fifths are singletons. The material sequenced was peripheral blood. The source is a human donor in a cohort sampled during active COVID-19.

The rearrangement uses TRBV7-9 and TRBJ1-1; TRBD1 might be the D (6 bases). Germline V gives CDR1 SEHNR, CDR2 FQNEAQ (reference sequence). V lost 1 base to trimming and J lost 1 base, with 10 bases between them. The CDR3 runs to 15 residues. CDR3 in amino acids: CASSLGDTKNTEAFF. CDR3 DNA: TGTGCCAGCAGCTTAGGGGACACCAAGAACACTGAAGCTTTCTTT.

The V gene is TRBV6-1, the J gene TRBJ1-1; no clear D gene. CDR3 size: 12 residues. V was clipped by 3 bases and J by 7 bases, with 9 bases between them. Per germline, CDR1 MNHNS and CDR2 SASEGT. CDR3 residues: CASSEVAREAFF. The CDR3 nucleotides are TGTGCCAGCAGTGAGGTGGCTCGTGAAGCTTTCTTT.

The sample holds a few counts of this clone. This chain links TRBV7-2 with TRBJ1-1; TRBD1 matches 8 bases. CDR3 size: 17 residues. V dropped 4 bases and J dropped 0; count of bases not matched to a gene: 10. CDR1 is SGHTA, CDR2 FQGNSA, per germline. For the CDR3, the DNA is TGTGCCAGCAGCTACCTTAGCCGGACAGGGATGAACACTGAAGCTTTCTTT. Translation: CASSYLSRTGMNTEAFF. The complete variable domain, with remaining parts taken from reference TRBV7-2 and TRBJ1-1, reads GAGVSQSPSNKVTEKGKDVELRCDPISGHTALYWYRQSLGQGLEFLIYFQGNSAPDKSGLPSDRFSAERTGGSVSTLTIQRTQQEDSAVYLCASSYLSRTGMNTEAFFGQGTRLTVV.

This chain uses TRBV7-6 with TRBJ2-3; 11 positions agree with TRBD1. The CDR3 loop spans 15 amino acids. The trim removed 5 bases at V and 4 bases at J, leaving 5 bases unmatched. Germline V gene lookup returns CDR1 SGHVS and CDR2 FNYEAQ. As DNA, the CDR3 is TGTGCCAGCAGCCCGTGGACAGGGGGCGCAGATACGCAGTATTTT. It is translated as CASSPWTGGADTQYF.

In DNA form, the CDR3 reads TGTGCCAGCAGCCGTTCGGGCGGGGGGGTCCATGAGCAGTTCTTC. Protein sequence: CASSRSGGGVHEQFF. This chain uses TRBV7-7 with TRBJ2-1, with 9 nucleotides matching TRBD2. This CDR3 contains 15 residues. Germline CDR1 and CDR2: SSHAT and FNYEAQ (reference sequence). V shed 5 bases and J 8 bases; nucleotides not matched to a gene: 10.

The chain combines TRBV27 with TRBJ1-2, with a tentative D call TRBD1 (6 bases). CDR3 size: 16 residues. Germline V gene sequence: CDR1 MNHEY, CDR2 SMNVEV (reference sequence). The germline V and J ends were trimmed by 2 bases and 0 bases, with 13 bases remaining between them. DNA of the CDR3: TGTGCCAGCAGTTTAGGGGGCCTACCCTCTAACTATGGCTACACCTTC. Translation: CASSLGGLPSNYGYTF.

J is TRBJ2-5 and V is TRBV28; TRBD1 is a possible D gene (6 bases). The CDR3 runs 16 residues. Germline-derived CDR1 and CDR2 are MDHEN and SYDVKM. The V end lost 4 bases, the J end lost 4 bases, and 19 bases lay between the germline ends. For the CDR3, the DNA is TGTGCCAGCAGTTCCGCCACCGGGACAAAGGCAGAGACCCAGTACTTC. Residues: CASSSATGTKAETQYF.

The chain combines TRBV5-6 with TRBJ1-6; 7 nucleotides match TRBD1. The germline CDR1 and CDR2 sequences are SGHDT and YYEEEE. V lost 3 bases and J lost 5; bases outside the gene matches: 5. The CDR3 sequence is 15 residues long. CDR3 in amino acids: CASSYRDRDNSPLHF. The DNA for the CDR3 is TGTGCCAGCAGCTACCGGGACAGAGATAATTCACCCCTCCACTTT.

The gene calls are TRBV18 and TRBJ1-1; D possibly corresponds to TRBD1 (6 bases). With 6 bases removed from V and 4 bases from J, the gap between germline ends came to 12 bases. The CDR3 spans 13 residues. Germline CDR1 KGHSH, CDR2 LQKENI. The chain's CDR3 is CASSLGGATEAFF. The CDR3 bases are TGTGCCAGCTCCCTCGGGGGGGCCACTGAAGCTTTCTTT.

This clone has more than one count but fewer than ten. The chain combines TRBV4-1 with TRBJ1-3; 8 bases match TRBD1. Germline-derived CDR1 and CDR2 are MGHRA and YSYEKL. This CDR3 has 21 amino acids. Trimming at V came to 2 bases and at J to 0 bases, leaving 18 bases not matched to a gene. In DNA, the CDR3 is TGCGCCAGCAGCCAATTAGTCCCGGGACAGGCTTTCGGGGGCTCTGGAAACACCATATATTTT. Its protein is CASSQLVPGQAFGGSGNTIYF.

The gene calls are TRBV28 and TRBJ2-1; D call uncertain. The V gene's germline CDR1 is MDHEN and CDR2 SYDVKM. Trimming pared 3 bases from V and 0 bases from J, leaving 9 bases between. This CDR3 is built from 15 residues. The DNA for the CDR3 is TGTGCCAGCAGTTTCGTTACTTCCTCCTACAATGAGCAGTTCTTC. The encoded protein is CASSFVTSSYNEQFF.

The J gene is TRBJ2-5, the V gene TRBV5-1; 8 bases line up with TRBD1. CDR3 length: 14 amino acids. CDR1 and CDR2 from the germline V gene are SGHRS and YFSETQ. J was trimmed by 5 bases and V by 7 bases; bases with no gene match: 10. For the CDR3, the DNA is TGCGCCAGCTCCGGGACAGGCGGCCGTGAGACCCAGTACTTC. Translated, it gives CASSGTGGRETQYF.

This chain uses TRBV2 with TRBJ1-2, with 7 bases that match TRBD1. V gave up 7 bases and J gave up 4 bases; unmatched junction bases: 6. CDR3 size: 13 residues. Germline-derived CDR1 and CDR2 are SNHLY and FYNNEI. CDR3: CASNRQGSYGYTF. In DNA form, the CDR3 reads TGTGCCAGCAATCGACAGGGTTCCTATGGCTACACCTTC.

The rearrangement uses TRBV28 and TRBJ2-7, with D maybe TRBD1 (5 bases). Trimming removed 7 bases at V and 2 bases at J, with 9 bases between. The CDR3 runs 12 residues. CDR1 is MDHEN, CDR2 SYDVKM, per germline. The CDR3 DNA sequence: TGTGCCAGCAATCAGGGTCCCTACGAGCAGTACTTC. Its translation: CASNQGPYEQYF.

The chain carries TRBV6-5 and TRBJ1-1; the match to TRBD1 covers 7 bases. The CDR3 is 14 amino acids. With 6 bases clipped from V and 1 base from J, the junction kept 5 bases outside the gene matches. Germline lookup yields CDR1 MNHEY and CDR2 SVGAGI. Written as DNA, the CDR3 is TGTGCCAGCAGACTTGGGACAGCGAACACTGAAGCTTTCTTT. Its translation: CASRLGTANTEAFF.

This chain connects TRBV30 to TRBJ2-1; D is unresolved. V lost 7 bases and J lost 6, with 13 bases in between. CDR3 size: 12 residues. Germline CDR1 is GTSNPN and CDR2 is SVGIG (reference sequence). CDR3 in DNA: TGTGCCTTTGGAGATTGGTTCAATGAGCAGTTCTTC. It yields the protein CAFGDWFNEQFF.

This chain joins TRBV4-3 and TRBJ1-3, with D perhaps matching TRBD1 (5 bases). This CDR3 is built from 17 residues. V dropped 3 bases and J dropped 0 bases, with 15 bases sitting between them. The germline gives CDR1 LGHNA, CDR2 YSLEER. CDR3 coding DNA: TGCGCCAGCAGCCAGAGTTTTGACAGCTACTCTGGAAACACCATATATTTT. Residues: CASSQSFDSYSGNTIYF.

This chain links TRBV7-2 with TRBJ2-2; 7 bases agree with TRBD1. V shed 5 bases and J 0 bases; nucleotides not matched to a gene: 6. The CDR3 extends over 16 amino acids. Per the germline V gene, CDR1 is SGHTA and CDR2 is FQGNSA. The CDR3 loop is CASSLRQGSNTGELFF. The DNA of the CDR3 is TGTGCCAGCAGCCTACGACAGGGTTCGAACACCGGGGAGCTGTTTTTT.

This clone has more than one count but fewer than ten. The rearrangement links TRBV7-6 to TRBJ2-5; 8 bases are a match to TRBD1. Trimming cost V 2 bases and J 6 bases; bases outside gene matches: 8. From germline, CDR1 is SGHVS and CDR2 FNYEAQ. CDR3 length equals 15 residues. The CDR3 nucleotides are TGTGCCAGCAGCTTACGAGCAGGGGGCGCGCAGACCCAGTACTTC. It translates to CASSLRAGGAQTQYF. Full variable domain (outside the CDR3, taken from reference TRBV7-6 and TRBJ2-5): GAGVSQSPRYKVTKRGQDVALRCDPISGHVSLYWYRQALGQGPEFLTYFNYEAQQDKSGLPNDRFSAERPEGSISTLTIQRTEQRDSAMYRCASSLRAGGAQTQYFGPGTRLLVL.

This clone occurred once. The chain carries TRBV5-5 and TRBJ1-3; D uncertain. CDR1 and CDR2 from the germline V gene are SGHKS and YYEKEE (reference sequence). V lost 4 bases, J lost 0 bases, and 8 bases lay in between. This CDR3 region has 14 residues. CDR3 sequence (DNA): TGTGCCAGCAGCCGGGTTAACTCTGGAAACACCATATATTTT. This translates into CASSRVNSGNTIYF.

Concerning this clone: This sample includes further DNA sequences coding for the same CDR3. The chain uses TRBV7-2 and TRBJ2-7; TRBD1 might be the D (7 bases). V was clipped by 1 base and J by 3 bases, with 10 bases between them. This CDR3 is 14 amino acids long. In germline, CDR1 is SGHTA, CDR2 FQGNSA. CDR3 in DNA: TGTGCCAGCAGCTTAGGGAGGGGGCGCTACGAGCAGTACTTC. Its translation: CASSLGRGRYEQYF.

This clone appeared once. The junction differs from germline at one of its ends, possibly a read error. V gene TRBV5-1 combines with J gene TRBJ2-3; D gene uncertain. The CDR3 is made up of 12 amino acids. CDR1 and CDR2 (germline): SGHRS, YFSETQ. CDR3 sequence (DNA): TGCGCCAGCAGTGATAGCAGAGATACGCAGTATTTT. It translates to CASSDSRDTQYF.

This sequence joins TRBV12-3 or TRBV12-4 and TRBJ1-1; D might be TRBD1 (5 bases). V gave up 7 bases and J gave up 0 bases, with 9 bases separating them. The CDR3 runs 13 residues. The CDR3 nucleotides are TGTGCCAGCACCGGGACTGTGAACACTGAAGCTTTCTTT. It specifies CASTGTVNTEAFF.